This TCR beta chain was identified during a study of post-analysis software for immune sequencing data. The overall study: Recorded disease courses covered relapsing-remitting, secondary progressive and progressive-relapsing multiple sclerosis. Some patients had no subtype annotation. Overall study findings and caveats: In multiple sclerosis, normalized Chao1 diversity was significantly below that of controls. Batch-matched samples strongly co-clustered by F measure. The five TRBV segments detected at higher frequency in patients than in controls included TRBV5-6, TRBV5-1 and TRBV20-1.

Germline CDR1 LGHDT, CDR2 YNNKEL (reference sequence). This CDR3 is 14 amino acids long. Trimming took 6 bases from V and 4 from J, leaving 12 bases between them. As for this clonotype: Its antigen remains unidentified.

Researchers reported that TCR beta cDNA libraries carried unique molecular identifiers. TCRdb passed the PCR reads through MiXCR, listing each CDR3 protein once. The data hold about 820,000 distinct CDR3 sequences, with approximately 53% observed a single time. This TCR was sampled from a girl aged 5-17 years with multiple sclerosis. This chain links TRBV3-1 with TRBJ2-2; TRBD2 might be the D (5 bases). The sequenced sample consisted of blood. CDR3 DNA: TGTGCCAGCAGGCCCGGGGTCCCCACCGGGGAGCTGTTTTTT. It is translated as CASRPGVPTGELFF. Drawing the rest from reference TRBV3-1 and TRBJ2-2, the complete variable domain is DTAVSQTPKYLVTQMGNDKSIKCEQNLGHDTMYWYKQDSKKFLKIMFSYNNKELIINETVPNRFSPKSPDKAHLNLHINSLELGDSAVYFCASRPGVPTGELFFGEGSRLTVL.